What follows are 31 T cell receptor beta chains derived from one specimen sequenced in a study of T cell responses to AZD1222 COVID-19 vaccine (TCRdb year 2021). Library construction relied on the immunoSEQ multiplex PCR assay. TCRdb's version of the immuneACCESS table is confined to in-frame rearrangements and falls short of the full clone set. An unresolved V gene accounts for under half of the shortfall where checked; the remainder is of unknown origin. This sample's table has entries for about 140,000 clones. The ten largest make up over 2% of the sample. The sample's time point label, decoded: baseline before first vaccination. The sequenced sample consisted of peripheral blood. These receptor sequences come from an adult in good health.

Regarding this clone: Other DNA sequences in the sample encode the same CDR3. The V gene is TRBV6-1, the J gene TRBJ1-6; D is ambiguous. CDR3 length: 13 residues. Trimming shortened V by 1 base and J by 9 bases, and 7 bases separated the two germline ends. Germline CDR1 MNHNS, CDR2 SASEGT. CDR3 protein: CASSEGGVSPLHF. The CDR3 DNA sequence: TGTGCCAGCAGTGAAGGTGGGGTTTCACCCCTCCACTTT.

The CDR3: CASSFRRTAPRTDTQYF. The CDR3, as DNA: TGTGCCAGCAGCTTCCGAAGGACAGCCCCGCGCACAGATACGCAGTATTTT. The chain employs TRBV7-2 and TRBJ2-3; a possible D gene is TRBD1 (6 bases). Germline V gene lookup returns CDR1 SGHTA and CDR2 FQGNSA. The CDR3 is made up of 17 amino acids. The ends were cut back, 3 bases at V and 1 base at J, with 17 bases in the middle.

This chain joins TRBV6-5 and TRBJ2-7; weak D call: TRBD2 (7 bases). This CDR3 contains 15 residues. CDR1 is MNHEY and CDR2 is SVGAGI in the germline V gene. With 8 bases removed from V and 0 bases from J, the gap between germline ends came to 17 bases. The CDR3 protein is CASSRGGARSYEQYF. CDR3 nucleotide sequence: TGTGCCAGCTCCCGAGGGGGGGCCCGCTCCTACGAGCAGTACTTC.

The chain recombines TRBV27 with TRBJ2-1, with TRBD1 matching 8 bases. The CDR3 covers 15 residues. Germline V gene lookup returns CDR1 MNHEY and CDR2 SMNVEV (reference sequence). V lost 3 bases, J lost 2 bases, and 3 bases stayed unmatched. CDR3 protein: CASSFKQGAYNEQFF. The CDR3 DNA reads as TGTGCCAGCAGTTTTAAACAGGGGGCCTACAATGAGCAGTTCTTC.

The CDR3 is CASSSTGYGETQYF. CDR3 nucleotides: TGTGCCAGCAGTTCAACCGGTTACGGAGAGACCCAGTACTTC. The chain is built from TRBV28 and TRBJ2-5; D unclear. The V and J ends lost 4 bases and 4 bases respectively, with 13 bases between them. The CDR3 runs 14 residues. CDR1 and CDR2 (germline): MDHEN, SYDVKM.

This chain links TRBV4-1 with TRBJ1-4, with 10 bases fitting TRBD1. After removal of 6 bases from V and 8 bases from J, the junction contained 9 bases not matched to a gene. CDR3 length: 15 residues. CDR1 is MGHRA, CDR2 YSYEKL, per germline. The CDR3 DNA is TGCGCCAGCAGGACTGGACAGGGGGTTCAAGAAAAACTGTTTTTT. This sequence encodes CASRTGQGVQEKLFF.

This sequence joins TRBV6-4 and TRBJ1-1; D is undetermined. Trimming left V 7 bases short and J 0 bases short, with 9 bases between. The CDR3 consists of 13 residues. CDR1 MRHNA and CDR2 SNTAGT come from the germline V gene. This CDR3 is CASKRTLNTEAFF. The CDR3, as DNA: TGTGCCAGCAAGCGTACCTTGAACACTGAAGCTTTCTTT.

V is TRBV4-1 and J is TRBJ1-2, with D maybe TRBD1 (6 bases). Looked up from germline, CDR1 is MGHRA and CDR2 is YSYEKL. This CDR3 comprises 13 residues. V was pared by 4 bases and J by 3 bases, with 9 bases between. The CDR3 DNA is TGCGCCAGCAGCCCGACAGGTGACTATGGCTACACCTTC. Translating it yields CASSPTGDYGYTF.

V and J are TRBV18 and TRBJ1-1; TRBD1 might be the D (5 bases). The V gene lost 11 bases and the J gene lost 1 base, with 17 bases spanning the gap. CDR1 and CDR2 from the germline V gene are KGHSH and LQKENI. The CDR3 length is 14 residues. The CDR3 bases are TGTGCCGGGAGTGACCGGGGGTCGAACACTGAAGCTTTCTTT. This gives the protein CAGSDRGSNTEAFF.

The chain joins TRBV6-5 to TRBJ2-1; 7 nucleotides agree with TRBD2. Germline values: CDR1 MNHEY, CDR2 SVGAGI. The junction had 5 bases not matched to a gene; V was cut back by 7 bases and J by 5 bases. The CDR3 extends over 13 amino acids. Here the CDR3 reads CASTSGRDNEQFF. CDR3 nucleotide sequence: TGTGCCAGCACCTCAGGGAGGGACAATGAGCAGTTCTTC.

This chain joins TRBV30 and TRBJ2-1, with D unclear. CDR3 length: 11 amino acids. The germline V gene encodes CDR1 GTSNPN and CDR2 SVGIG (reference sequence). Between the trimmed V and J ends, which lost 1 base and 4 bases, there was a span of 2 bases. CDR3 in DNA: TGTGCCTGGAGTGCGTACAATGAGCAGTTCTTC. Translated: CAWSAYNEQFF.

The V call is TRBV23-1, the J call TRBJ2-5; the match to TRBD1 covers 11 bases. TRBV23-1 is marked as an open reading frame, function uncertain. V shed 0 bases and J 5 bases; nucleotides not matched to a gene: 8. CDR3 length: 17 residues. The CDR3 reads CASSQSGQGGRGETQYF. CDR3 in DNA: TGCGCCAGCAGTCAATCGGGACAGGGGGGTCGGGGCGAGACCCAGTACTTC.

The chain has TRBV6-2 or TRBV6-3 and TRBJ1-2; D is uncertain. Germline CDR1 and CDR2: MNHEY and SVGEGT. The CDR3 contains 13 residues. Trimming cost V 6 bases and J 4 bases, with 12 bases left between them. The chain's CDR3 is CASSGSSLYGYTF. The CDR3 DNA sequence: TGTGCCAGCAGCGGGTCCTCCCTCTATGGCTACACCTTC.

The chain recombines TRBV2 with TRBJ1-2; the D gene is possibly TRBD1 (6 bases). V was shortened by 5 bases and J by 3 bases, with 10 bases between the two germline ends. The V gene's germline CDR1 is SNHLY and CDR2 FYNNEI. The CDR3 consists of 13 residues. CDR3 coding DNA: TGTGCCAGCAGTAGGGGGGAGGACTATGGCTACACCTTC. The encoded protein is CASSRGEDYGYTF.

For the CDR3, the DNA is TGTGCCAGCAGTTTTGCAGATACGCAGTATTTT. Translating gives CASSFADTQYF. The chain couples TRBV12-3 or TRBV12-4 to TRBJ2-3, with no clear D. V lost 3 bases to trimming and J lost 4 bases, with 2 bases between them. This CDR3 is built from 11 residues.

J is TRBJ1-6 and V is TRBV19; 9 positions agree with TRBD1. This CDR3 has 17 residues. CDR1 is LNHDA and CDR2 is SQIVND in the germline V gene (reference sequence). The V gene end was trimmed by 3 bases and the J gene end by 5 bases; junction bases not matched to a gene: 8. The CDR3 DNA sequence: TGTGCCAGTAGTATTGGACAGGGGAGGAGTGATAATTCACCCCTCCACTTT. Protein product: CASSIGQGRSDNSPLHF.

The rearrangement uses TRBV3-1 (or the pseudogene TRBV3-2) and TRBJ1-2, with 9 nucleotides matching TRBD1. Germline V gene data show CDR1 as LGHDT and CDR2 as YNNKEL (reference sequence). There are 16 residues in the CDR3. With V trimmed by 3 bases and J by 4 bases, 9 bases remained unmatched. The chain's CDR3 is CASSQGTGGPGYGYTF. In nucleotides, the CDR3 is TGTGCCAGCAGCCAGGGAACAGGGGGCCCGGGCTATGGCTACACCTTC.

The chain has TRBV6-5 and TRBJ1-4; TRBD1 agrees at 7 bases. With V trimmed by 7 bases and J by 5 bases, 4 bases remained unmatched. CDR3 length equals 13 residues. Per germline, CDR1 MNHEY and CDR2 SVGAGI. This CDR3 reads CASMGQLNEKLFF. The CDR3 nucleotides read TGTGCCAGCATGGGACAGCTAAATGAAAAACTGTTTTTT.

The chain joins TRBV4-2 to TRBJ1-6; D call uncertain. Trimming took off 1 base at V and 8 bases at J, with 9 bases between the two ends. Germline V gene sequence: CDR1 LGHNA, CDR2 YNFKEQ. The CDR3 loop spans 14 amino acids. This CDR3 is CASSQVNQDSPLHF. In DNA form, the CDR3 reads TGTGCCAGCAGCCAAGTAAATCAGGATTCACCCCTCCACTTT.

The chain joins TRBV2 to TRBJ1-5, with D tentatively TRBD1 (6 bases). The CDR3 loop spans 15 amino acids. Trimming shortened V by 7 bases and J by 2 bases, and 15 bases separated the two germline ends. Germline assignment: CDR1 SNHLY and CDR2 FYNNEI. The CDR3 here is CASTLQGLGNQPQHF. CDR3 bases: TGTGCCAGCACTTTACAGGGATTGGGCAATCAGCCCCAGCATTTT.

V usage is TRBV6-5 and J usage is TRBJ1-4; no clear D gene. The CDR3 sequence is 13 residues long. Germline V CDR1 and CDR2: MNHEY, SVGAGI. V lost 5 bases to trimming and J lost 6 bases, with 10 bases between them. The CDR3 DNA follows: TGTGCCAGCAGTCACCCCGGGGATGAAAAACTGTTTTTT. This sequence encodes CASSHPGDEKLFF.

The DNA for the CDR3 is TGTGCCAGCAGTTTATTAGGGACAACCCAAGAGACCCAGTACTTC. Its translation is CASSLLGTTQETQYF. The chain recombines TRBV28 with TRBJ2-5, with D maybe TRBD1 (6 bases). The CDR3 covers 15 residues. Trimming left V 1 base short and J 1 base short, with 10 bases between. Germline CDR1 is MDHEN and CDR2 is SYDVKM.

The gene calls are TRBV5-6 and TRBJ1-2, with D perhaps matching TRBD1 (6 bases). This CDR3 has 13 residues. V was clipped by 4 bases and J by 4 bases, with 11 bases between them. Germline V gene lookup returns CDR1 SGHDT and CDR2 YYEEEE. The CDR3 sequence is CASSRDTLYGYTF. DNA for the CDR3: TGTGCCAGCAGCCGGGACACCCTCTATGGCTACACCTTC.

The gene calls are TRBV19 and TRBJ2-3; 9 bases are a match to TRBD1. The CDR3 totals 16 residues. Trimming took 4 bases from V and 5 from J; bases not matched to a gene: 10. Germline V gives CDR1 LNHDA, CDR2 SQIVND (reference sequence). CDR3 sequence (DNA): TGTGCCAGTAGTAGAACGACAGGGGGTTATCGAGATACGCAGTATTTT. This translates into CASSRTTGGYRDTQYF.

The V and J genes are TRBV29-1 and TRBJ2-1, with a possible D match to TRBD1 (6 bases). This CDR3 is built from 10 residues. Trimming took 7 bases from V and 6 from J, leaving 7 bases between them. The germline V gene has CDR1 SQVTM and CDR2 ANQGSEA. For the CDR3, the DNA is TGCAGCGCAGGGGTCAATGAGCAGTTCTTC. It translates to CSAGVNEQFF.

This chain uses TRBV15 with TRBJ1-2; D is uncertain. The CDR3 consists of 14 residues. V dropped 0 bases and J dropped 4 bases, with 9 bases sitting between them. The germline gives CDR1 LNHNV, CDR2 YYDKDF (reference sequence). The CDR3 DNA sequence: TGTGCCACCAGCAGAGATACCAGTTTCTATGGCTACACCTTC. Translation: CATSRDTSFYGYTF.

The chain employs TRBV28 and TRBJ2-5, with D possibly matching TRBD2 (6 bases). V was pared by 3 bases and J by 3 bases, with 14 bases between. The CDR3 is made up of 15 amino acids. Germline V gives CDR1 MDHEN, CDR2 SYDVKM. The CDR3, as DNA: TGTGCCAGCAGTTTCCGGGGGACGGGCGAAGAGACCCAGTACTTC. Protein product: CASSFRGTGEETQYF.

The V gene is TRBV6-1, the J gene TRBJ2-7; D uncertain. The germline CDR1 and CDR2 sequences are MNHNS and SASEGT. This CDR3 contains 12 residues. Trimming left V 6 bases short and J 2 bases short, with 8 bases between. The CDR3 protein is CASRAGTYEQYF. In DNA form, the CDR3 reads TGTGCCAGCAGGGCCGGTACCTACGAGCAGTACTTC.

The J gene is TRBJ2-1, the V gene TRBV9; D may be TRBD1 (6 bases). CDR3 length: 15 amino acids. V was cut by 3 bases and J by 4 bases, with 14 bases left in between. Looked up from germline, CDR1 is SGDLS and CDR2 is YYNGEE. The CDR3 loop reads CASSAPGHPYNEQFF. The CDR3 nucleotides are TGTGCCAGCAGCGCCCCGGGACACCCGTACAATGAGCAGTTCTTC.

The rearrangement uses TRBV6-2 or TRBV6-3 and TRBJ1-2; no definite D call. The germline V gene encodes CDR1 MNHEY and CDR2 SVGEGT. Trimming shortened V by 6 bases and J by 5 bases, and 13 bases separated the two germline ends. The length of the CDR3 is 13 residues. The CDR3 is CASSRLEPYGYTF. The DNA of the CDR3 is TGTGCCAGCAGCCGACTCGAGCCATATGGCTACACCTTC.

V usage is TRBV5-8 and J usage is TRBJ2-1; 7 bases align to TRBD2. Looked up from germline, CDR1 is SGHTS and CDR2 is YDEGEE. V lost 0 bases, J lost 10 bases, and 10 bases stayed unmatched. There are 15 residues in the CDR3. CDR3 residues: CASSLDLSGGREQFF. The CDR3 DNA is TGTGCCAGCAGCTTGGACTTGTCGGGGGGTCGCGAGCAGTTCTTC.